Listed here is a single T cell receptor beta chain. Its antigen is unidentified. These data originate in a study of T-cell memory formation after mild COVID-19. Study-level findings and limits: Whereas later expanders leaned CD4+, clones contracting day 15 to 85 showed a balanced CD4/CD8 makeup. The finding that pre-infection memory included some responding clones suggested that cross-reactive memory joined. Of the contracting clones, CD4+ ones lay mainly in CM and EM, and CD8+ ones in EMRA.

Trimming removed 5 bases from V and 6 bases from J, with 11 bases in between. The CDR3 sequence is 12 residues long. Employing constant-segment primers, 5'RACE generated TCR alpha and TCR beta cDNA libraries bearing sample barcodes and UMIs. TCRdb re-derived calls from the 5' RACE reads in MiXCR, one entry per CDR3 protein. The sample has 350,000 to 400,000 distinct CDR3 sequences; under 25% are singletons. The V call is TRBV12-3 or TRBV12-4, the J call TRBJ2-7; no firm D call. Material for sequencing was PBMCs or a T cell subset sorted from them (not recorded which). The clonotype comes from an adult woman who had mild COVID-19 (a few samples of this study predate the infection). Cell type and time point are not known. The DNA for the CDR3 is TGTGCCAGCAGTCTATCCCGAGGCGAGCAGTACTTC. Amino acid sequence: CASSLSRGEQYF.